The T cell receptor beta chain described here comes from a study of STAT5B mutations in CD4+ large granular lymphocyte leukemia. General observations from the study: Main leukemic clonotypes were patient-specific, but roughly 25% appeared at low frequency elsewhere. 8/27 top patient clones versus 2/35 control clones were TRBV06-family. The CD4+ versus CD8+ T-LGLL clonality difference may reflect limited sample size.

A note on this clone: Its specificity is not known.

In the original workflow: A productive frequency of 2.59 x 10-5 was the lowest detectable. TCRdb's table, derived via immunoSEQ multiplex PCR, lists solely in-frame clones and lacks some. The V and J calls and clone size are taken from that table; D and trimming were inferred from the DNA. The table has some 38,000 clones, around 85% seen once; the top ten hold over 1%. CDR1 LNHDA and CDR2 SQIVND come from the germline V gene (reference sequence). The CDR3 extends over 15 amino acids. V shed 3 bases and J shed 2 bases, with 11 bases lying between them. The receptor was isolated from a human donor in good health. The chain employs TRBV19 and TRBJ1-5; D is uncertain. Sequencing used CD4+ T cells from blood buffy coats. In DNA form, the CDR3 reads TGTGCCAGTAGTATCGAGGGTTTTGGCAATCAGCCCCAGCATTTT. Protein sequence: CASSIEGFGNQPQHF.